The 23 T cell receptor beta chains given below trace back to one sample, sequenced in a study of shared clonotypes between healthy human individuals. Profiling relied on immunoSEQ multiplex PCR, and the TCRdb table lists in-frame clones only, not all of them. The table lists some 2.1 million clones, around 96% of them singletons. Naive CD8 cells, CD45RO-negative and positively selected for CCR7, excluded terminally differentiated effector memory CD45RA+ cells. Sequencing was done on a sample of naive CD8+ T cells sorted from blood. These receptors all come from a man between 18 and 29 years old in good health.

A word on this clone: The same CDR3 arises from other DNA sequences in this sample as well. The rearrangement joins TRBV4-3 to TRBJ2-1; D gene ambiguous. The CDR3 covers 15 residues. Trimming removed 3 bases at V and 0 bases at J, with 9 bases between. The germline gives CDR1 LGHNA, CDR2 YSLEER. The CDR3 DNA follows: TGCGCCAGCAGCCAGGTAGCAAACTCCTACAATGAGCAGTTCTTC. This encodes CASSQVANSYNEQFF.

V is TRBV7-9 and J is TRBJ1-2, with D possibly being TRBD1 (5 bases). V was pared by 0 bases and J by 4 bases, with 15 bases between. The CDR3 length is 16 residues. The germline gives CDR1 SEHNR, CDR2 FQNEAQ (reference sequence). The CDR3 protein is CASSLASWGSLYGYTF. DNA for the CDR3: TGTGCCAGCAGCTTAGCCTCCTGGGGGTCTCTCTATGGCTACACCTTC.

The V call is TRBV7-9, the J call TRBJ2-1; 7 nucleotides line up with TRBD2. The V gene end was trimmed by 5 bases and the J gene end by 4 bases; junction bases not matched to a gene: 11. The CDR3 is 16 amino acids. In germline, CDR1 is SEHNR, CDR2 FQNEAQ (reference sequence). This chain's CDR3 is CASSGGAGEPYNEQFF. Here the CDR3 DNA reads TGTGCCAGCAGCGGAGGGGCGGGGGAGCCGTACAATGAGCAGTTCTTC.

The chain uses TRBV6-6 and TRBJ2-7; 7 bases are shared with TRBD1. V dropped 4 bases and J dropped 7; count of bases not matched to a gene: 7. This CDR3 has 13 residues. CDR1 and CDR2 from the germline V gene are MNHNY and SVGAGI (reference sequence). The DNA of the CDR3 is TGTGCCAGCAGTTTAACAGGGGTGGGAGAGCAGTACTTC. It yields the protein CASSLTGVGEQYF.

A word on this clone: Other DNA variants within this sample encode the same CDR3. CDR3 nucleotide sequence: TGTGCCTGGAGTGTGGGCGGCAGCTCCTACGAGCAGTACTTC. It translates to CAWSVGGSSYEQYF. J is TRBJ2-7 and V is TRBV30; D unclear. CDR1 and CDR2 from the germline V gene are GTSNPN and SVGIG (reference sequence). Trimming stripped 0 bases from V and 0 bases from J, with 9 bases between. This CDR3 is built from 14 residues. The full variable domain, with the rest looked up from reference TRBV30 and TRBJ2-7, is SQTIHQWPATLVQPVGSPLSLECTVEGTSNPNLYWYRQAAGRGLQLLFYSVGIGQISSEVPQNLSASRPQDRQFILSSKKLLLSDSGFYLCAWSVGGSSYEQYFGPGTRLTVT.

The genes are TRBV5-6 and TRBJ1-2; possible D gene TRBD1, 5 bases. CDR1 and CDR2 (germline): SGHDT, YYEEEE. The CDR3 has 15 amino acids. V was pared by 0 bases and J by 5 bases, with 14 bases between. DNA of the CDR3: TGTGCCAGCAGCTTGGAATCCAGGAGGACATATGGCTACACCTTC. Translation gives CASSLESRRTYGYTF.

V usage is TRBV4-1 and J usage is TRBJ2-1, with D tentatively TRBD1 (6 bases). The CDR3 is 16 residues long. V lost 4 bases, J lost 7 bases, and 20 bases lay in between. Looked up from germline, CDR1 is MGHRA and CDR2 is YSYEKL. The CDR3: CASSPEVGDIFNEQFF. The CDR3 DNA sequence: TGCGCCAGCAGCCCAGAAGTCGGGGACATCTTTAATGAGCAGTTCTTC.

Worth noting for this clone: Other DNA sequences within the sample encode an identical CDR3. This chain links TRBV9 with TRBJ2-7; a possible D gene is TRBD2 (6 bases). This CDR3 is 15 amino acids long. Trimming took 3 bases from V and 4 from J, leaving 17 bases between them. The germline gives CDR1 SGDLS, CDR2 YYNGEE. CDR3 in DNA: TGTGCCAGCAGCGCGGGGAGGCAGGGATCTTACGAGCAGTACTTC. Translated, it gives CASSAGRQGSYEQYF.

This rearrangement joins TRBV5-1 to TRBJ2-7; TRBD1 agrees at 10 bases. V dropped 3 bases and J dropped 7; count of bases not matched to a gene: 7. Germline V gene sequence: CDR1 SGHRS, CDR2 YFSETQ. The CDR3 is 14 amino acids. The CDR3 here is CASSSGTGVDEQYF. The DNA of the CDR3 is TGCGCCAGCAGCTCCGGGACAGGGGTAGATGAGCAGTACTTC. Drawing the rest from reference TRBV5-1 and TRBJ2-7, the complete variable domain is KAGVTQTPRYLIKTRGQQVTLSCSPISGHRSVSWYQQTPGQGLQFLFEYFSETQRNKGNFPGRFSGRQFSNSRSEMNVSTLELGDSALYLCASSSGTGVDEQYFGPGTRLTVT.

About this clone itself: Other DNA sequences in this specimen translate into the identical CDR3. The chain couples TRBV28 to TRBJ2-7; 11 bases fit TRBD1. The V segment lost 4 bases and the J segment 3 bases; nucleotides outside the gene matches: 2. The CDR3 sequence is 14 residues long. Germline values: CDR1 MDHEN, CDR2 SYDVKM. The CDR3 spells CASSWDRGSYEQYF. The CDR3 DNA reads TGTGCCAGCAGTTGGGACAGGGGGAGCTACGAGCAGTACTTC. Full variable domain (rest looked up from reference TRBV28 and TRBJ2-7): DVKVTQSSRYLVKRTGEKVFLECVQDMDHENMFWYRQDPGLGLRLIYFSYDVKMKEKGDIPEGYSVSREKKERFSLILESASTNQTSMYLCASSWDRGSYEQYFGPGTRLTVT.

This clone has more than one count but fewer than ten. The J gene is TRBJ2-7, the V gene TRBV11-2; D uncertain. This CDR3 has 12 residues. Between the trimmed V and J ends, which lost 7 bases and 3 bases, there was a span of 10 bases. The germline V gene encodes CDR1 SGHAT and CDR2 FQNNGV. In DNA, the CDR3 is TGTGCCAGCAACCCGACGGGCTACGAGCAGTACTTC. Its translation: CASNPTGYEQYF.

This clone appeared a single time. This CDR3 is CASSWDRGFPEAFF. DNA for the CDR3: TGTGCCAGCAGCTGGGACAGGGGGTTCCCTGAAGCTTTCTTT. The J gene is TRBJ1-1, the V gene TRBV6-6, with TRBD1 identical over 11 bases. Germline V gene sequence: CDR1 MNHNY, CDR2 SVGAGI (reference sequence). Trimming removed 6 bases from V and 6 bases from J; junction bases left unmatched: 6. The CDR3 is made up of 14 amino acids.

The chain uses TRBV4-2 and TRBJ2-3, with 7 bases matching TRBD1. Germline CDR1 LGHNA, CDR2 YNFKEQ. V shed 2 bases, J shed 4 bases, and the junction held 6 bases outside the gene matches. The CDR3 spans 15 residues. The CDR3 protein is CASSQQGDSSDTQYF. The CDR3 region has the DNA TGTGCCAGCAGCCAACAAGGGGACAGTTCAGATACGCAGTATTTT.

The rearrangement joins TRBV5-4 to TRBJ2-7, with TRBD2 identical over 10 bases. The V gene's germline CDR1 is SGHNT and CDR2 YYREEE (reference sequence). Trimming took 0 bases from V and 3 from J; bases not matched to a gene: 12. This CDR3 spans 18 amino acids. The CDR3 loop reads CASSLGPDLSGRSYEQYF. CDR3 bases: TGTGCCAGCAGCTTGGGACCAGACCTTAGCGGGAGGAGCTACGAGCAGTACTTC.

V gene TRBV28 combines with J gene TRBJ1-5; no clear D. The germline CDR1 and CDR2 sequences are MDHEN and SYDVKM. Between the trimmed V and J ends, which lost 3 bases and 4 bases, there was a span of 16 bases. The CDR3 loop spans 16 amino acids. The CDR3 coding sequence is TGTGCCAGCAGTTTTGGGTTATGGCAGGAGAATCAGCCCCAGCATTTT. This codes for CASSFGLWQENQPQHF. The full variable domain, with the rest looked up from reference TRBV28 and TRBJ1-5, is DVKVTQSSRYLVKRTGEKVFLECVQDMDHENMFWYRQDPGLGLRLIYFSYDVKMKEKGDIPEGYSVSREKKERFSLILESASTNQTSMYLCASSFGLWQENQPQHFGDGTRLSIL.

The V call is TRBV30, the J call TRBJ2-7; no clear D gene. CDR1 is GTSNPN, CDR2 SVGIG, per germline (reference sequence). V dropped 0 bases and J dropped 2 bases, with 8 bases sitting between them. The CDR3 contains 13 residues. As DNA, the CDR3 is TGTGCCTGGAGTGTAATGCAGGCCTACGAGCAGTACTTC. Encoded protein: CAWSVMQAYEQYF.

V is TRBV6-5 and J is TRBJ2-7; no firm D call. The ends were cut back, 0 bases at V and 2 bases at J, with 14 bases in the middle. The CDR3 has 16 residues. Germline assignment: CDR1 MNHEY and CDR2 SVGAGI. The CDR3 DNA reads as TGTGCCAGCAGTTACTCGGGCCTAACACCTGCCTACGAGCAGTACTTC. The encoded protein is CASSYSGLTPAYEQYF.

The chain combines TRBV6-1 with TRBJ1-3, with D possibly being TRBD1 (6 bases). The germline V and J ends were trimmed by 1 base and 2 bases, with 9 bases remaining between them. The CDR3 has 15 amino acids. CDR1 and CDR2 (germline): MNHNS, SASEGT. In DNA, the CDR3 is TGTGCCAGCAGTGAAGATGGGGGGCCTGGAAACACCATATATTTT. Residues: CASSEDGGPGNTIYF.

The CDR3 nucleotides read TGTGCCAGCAGTGCCAATAGCGGGCCAGAGACCCAGTACTTC. Translated: CASSANSGPETQYF. This chain joins TRBV6-1 and TRBJ2-5; 7 nucleotides line up with TRBD2. J gave up 4 bases and V 4 bases, and 6 bases lay outside the gene matches. Germline V CDR1 and CDR2: MNHNS, SASEGT. CDR3 length: 14 amino acids.

The chain uses TRBV7-9 and TRBJ2-7, with 10 bases matching TRBD2. Germline CDR1 reads SEHNR; CDR2 reads FQNEAQ (reference sequence). The length of the CDR3 is 17 residues. Unmatched junction bases numbered 10, after V lost 5 bases and J lost 0 bases. The CDR3 DNA reads TGTGCCAGCAGCCACGGCCCCGGGACTAGCGACTCCTACGAGCAGTACTTC. As protein: CASSHGPGTSDSYEQYF.

This sequence joins TRBV7-9 and TRBJ1-2; 8 nucleotides match TRBD1. Germline trimming cut 5 bases from V and 8 bases from J; bases unmatched to any gene: 4. CDR1 is SEHNR and CDR2 is FQNEAQ in the germline V gene (reference sequence). CDR3 length: 12 amino acids. The CDR3 nucleotides are TGTGCCAGCAGCCAGGACAGGGAAGGCTACACCTTC. It encodes CASSQDREGYTF.

The rearrangement uses TRBV5-1 and TRBJ2-2; D may be TRBD2 (5 bases). The CDR3 is made up of 15 amino acids. Trimming cost V 2 bases and J 1 base, with 9 bases left between them. Germline CDR1 is SGHRS and CDR2 is YFSETQ. CDR3 region: CASSFGSENTGELFF. CDR3 coding DNA: TGCGCCAGCAGCTTCGGTAGCGAGAACACCGGGGAGCTGTTTTTT.

V usage is TRBV4-3 and J usage is TRBJ1-2; D gene unclear. Germline V gives CDR1 LGHNA, CDR2 YSLEER. The CDR3 extends over 15 amino acids. V lost 0 bases to trimming and J lost 4 bases, with 12 bases between them. The CDR3 sequence: CASSQDSGTIYGYTF. The CDR3 bases are TGCGCCAGCAGCCAAGATTCCGGCACGATCTATGGCTACACCTTC.